One and the same sample provided the 20 T cell receptor beta chains below, sequenced in a study of blood T cell repertoires in COVID-19. The data were produced by immunoSEQ multiplex PCR, yet TCRdb's version contains in-frame clones alone and is incomplete. The sample shows under 150,000 clones, just under 80% of them seen only once. Sample: peripheral blood. The receptors originated from a human donor in a cohort sampled during active COVID-19.

J is TRBJ2-7 and V is TRBV3-1 (or the pseudogene TRBV3-2); 7 bases are a match to TRBD2. There are 14 residues in the CDR3. With V trimmed by 4 bases and J by 7 bases, 10 bases remained unmatched. The germline gives CDR1 LGHDT, CDR2 YNNKEL (reference sequence). This CDR3 is CASSPRDYHREQYF. The CDR3 nucleotides read TGTGCCAGCAGCCCCCGGGACTACCATCGTGAGCAGTACTTC.

This chain connects TRBV12-5 to TRBJ2-6; 9 bases align to TRBD1. The junction had 1 base not matched to a gene; V was cut back by 1 base and J by 3 bases. Looked up from germline, CDR1 is LGHNT and CDR2 is FRNRAP. The CDR3 has 16 amino acids. The CDR3 sequence is CASGLDRGLGANVLTF. Written as DNA, the CDR3 is TGTGCTAGTGGTTTGGACAGGGGGCTTGGGGCCAACGTCCTGACTTTC. Variable domain in full (rest from reference TRBV12-5 and TRBJ2-6): DARVTQTPRHKVTEMGQEVTMRCQPILGHNTVFWYRQTMMQGLELLAYFRNRAPLDDSGMPKDRFSAEMPDATLATLKIQPSEPRDSAVYFCASGLDRGLGANVLTFGAGSRLTVL.

This chain joins TRBV2 and TRBJ1-6; no clear D. CDR3 length equals 13 residues. Germline V CDR1 and CDR2: SNHLY, FYNNEI. V shed 8 bases and J shed 4 bases, with 9 bases lying between them. DNA for the CDR3: TGTGCCAGCGGGCTGGGTTATAATTCACCCCTCCACTTT. This translates into CASGLGYNSPLHF.

V usage is TRBV7-2 and J usage is TRBJ1-2; 8 bases line up with TRBD1. CDR1 SGHTA and CDR2 FQGNSA come from the germline V gene. CDR3 length: 16 amino acids. Unmatched junction bases numbered 9, after V lost 4 bases and J lost 2 bases. Written as DNA, the CDR3 is TGTGCCAGCAGCTCACCCCGGGACAGGAGGAACTATGGCTACACCTTC. It encodes CASSSPRDRRNYGYTF.

The chain recombines TRBV3-1 (or the pseudogene TRBV3-2) with TRBJ2-1; D not resolved. This CDR3 has 14 amino acids. V was cut by 4 bases and J by 7 bases, with 14 bases left in between. Germline V gene sequence: CDR1 LGHDT, CDR2 YNNKEL (reference sequence). In nucleotides, the CDR3 is TGTGCCAGCAGCCCCCGCGCTTTTGAGAATGAGCAGTTCTTC. It yields the protein CASSPRAFENEQFF.

This clone appeared a single time. V is TRBV10-3 and J is TRBJ2-7; 11 positions agree with TRBD1. The trim removed 10 bases at V and 2 bases at J, leaving 4 bases unmatched. Per germline, CDR1 ENHRY and CDR2 SYGVKD. The CDR3 is made up of 13 amino acids. The CDR3, as DNA: TGTGCCACCGGACAGGGGGCGACCTACGAGCAGTACTTC. It specifies CATGQGATYEQYF.

The genes are TRBV10-3 and TRBJ1-2; 8 bases line up with TRBD1. CDR1 and CDR2 (germline): ENHRY, SYGVKD. The CDR3 has 16 residues. With 4 bases clipped from V and 0 bases from J, the junction kept 7 bases outside the gene matches. CDR3 amino acids: CAISGSGGKTNYGYTF. The CDR3, as DNA: TGTGCCATCAGTGGTTCAGGGGGCAAAACTAACTATGGCTACACCTTC.

This clone was observed at least ten times. The J gene is TRBJ1-4, the V gene TRBV5-1; 7 bases are shared with TRBD1. V dropped 4 bases and J dropped 7; count of bases not matched to a gene: 13. The CDR3 length is 16 residues. Germline V gene sequence: CDR1 SGHRS, CDR2 YFSETQ. CDR3: CASSQGTATRGEKLFF. The CDR3 nucleotides read TGCGCCAGCAGCCAAGGGACAGCTACAAGAGGTGAAAAACTGTTTTTT.

The J gene is TRBJ2-3, the V gene TRBV2, with 8 bases fitting TRBD2. The germline V gene encodes CDR1 SNHLY and CDR2 FYNNEI. The V segment lost 7 bases and the J segment 1 base; nucleotides outside the gene matches: 7. The CDR3 consists of 15 residues. CDR3 amino acids: CASKIGLARTDTQYF. CDR3 nucleotide sequence: TGTGCCAGCAAAATCGGACTAGCTCGCACAGATACGCAGTATTTT.

J is TRBJ2-7 and V is TRBV27, with D uncertain. CDR3 length: 14 residues. Trimming shortened V by 0 bases and J by 0 bases, and 6 bases separated the two germline ends. Looked up from germline, CDR1 is MNHEY and CDR2 is SMNVEV (reference sequence). CDR3 amino acids: CASSLSTFSYEQYF. The CDR3 DNA is TGTGCCAGCAGTTTATCTACATTCTCCTACGAGCAGTACTTC.

The rearrangement joins TRBV7-2 to TRBJ1-1; 12 bases align to TRBD1. This CDR3 is 12 amino acids long. Germline V lookup: CDR1 SGHTA, CDR2 FQGNSA. Trimming cost V 6 bases and J 10 bases; bases outside gene matches: 3. CDR3 DNA sequence: TGTGCCAGCAGTAGGGACAGGGGGCCAGCTTTCTTT. The encoded protein is CASSRDRGPAFF.

The V gene is TRBV19, the J gene TRBJ2-7; maybe TRBD1 (6 bases). Germline CDR1 LNHDA, CDR2 SQIVND (reference sequence). This CDR3 has 15 residues. V lost 7 bases to trimming and J lost 0 bases, with 16 bases between them. This chain's CDR3 is CASTQSTGHSYEQYF. CDR3 nucleotide sequence: TGTGCCAGTACTCAGTCTACGGGACACTCCTACGAGCAGTACTTC. Looking up the rest from reference TRBV19 and TRBJ2-7 gives the full variable domain: DGGITQSPKYLFRKEGQNVTLSCEQNLNHDAMYWYRQDPGQGLRLIYYSQIVNDFQKGDIAEGYSVSREKKESFPLTVTSAQKNPTAFYLCASTQSTGHSYEQYFGPGTRLTVT.

This chain connects TRBV28 to TRBJ2-5; 11 nucleotides line up with TRBD2. Germline loops: CDR1 MDHEN, CDR2 SYDVKM. The CDR3 length is 20 residues. Germline trimming cut 2 bases from V and 1 base from J; bases unmatched to any gene: 15. CDR3: CASSLAPGLAVTPAQETQYF. Here the CDR3 DNA reads TGTGCCAGCAGTTTAGCACCGGGACTAGCGGTTACGCCCGCCCAAGAGACCCAGTACTTC.

V gene TRBV14 combines with J gene TRBJ1-1; TRBD1 agrees at 11 bases. After removal of 1 base from V and 4 bases from J, the junction contained 5 bases not matched to a gene. Germline assignment: CDR1 SGHDN and CDR2 FVKESK. This CDR3 is 16 amino acids long. CDR3 loop: CASSQGRTGGGTEAFF. CDR3 nucleotides: TGTGCCAGCAGCCAAGGCCGGACAGGGGGCGGCACTGAAGCTTTCTTT.

There are a few counts of this clone. V is TRBV7-9 and J is TRBJ1-5, with TRBD1 matching 10 bases. The ends lost 2 bases at V and 7 bases at J; junction bases unmatched: 11. This CDR3 contains 17 residues. Per the germline V gene, CDR1 is SEHNR and CDR2 is FQNEAQ (reference sequence). The CDR3 loop reads CASSLLLGQGRGQPQHF. CDR3 bases: TGTGCCAGCAGCTTATTATTGGGACAGGGGAGAGGACAGCCCCAGCATTTT. Filled out from reference TRBV7-9 and TRBJ1-5, the complete variable domain reads DTGVSQNPRHKITKRGQNVTFRCDPISEHNRLYWYRQTLGQGPEFLTYFQNEAQLEKSRLLSDRFSAERPKGSFSTLEIQRTEQGDSAMYLCASSLLLGQGRGQPQHFGDGTRLSIL.

This chain links TRBV6-2 or TRBV6-3 with TRBJ1-1, with 10 bases aligning to TRBD1. CDR3 size: 17 residues. V lost 5 bases to trimming and J lost 1 base; unmatched junction nucleotides: 10. Germline V CDR1 and CDR2: MNHEY, SVGEGT. The CDR3 loop is CASSTRTGGWGNTEAFF. For the CDR3, the DNA is TGTGCCAGCAGTACGCGGACAGGGGGTTGGGGGAACACTGAAGCTTTCTTT.

Only a few counts were recorded for this clone. The chain has TRBV19 and TRBJ1-5, with D unresolved. Trimming removed 6 bases at V and 1 base at J, with 7 bases between. CDR3 size: 13 residues. The germline gives CDR1 LNHDA, CDR2 SQIVND (reference sequence). CDR3 sequence: CASRTLSNQPQHF. The CDR3 DNA reads TGTGCCAGTAGGACACTGAGCAATCAGCCCCAGCATTTT.

This chain uses TRBV27 with TRBJ2-1; 8 nucleotides match TRBD1. The CDR3 length is 16 residues. Unmatched junction bases numbered 9, after V lost 6 bases and J lost 2 bases. CDR1 and CDR2 (germline): MNHEY, SMNVEV (reference sequence). The CDR3 is CASSRNGQGTYNEQFF. The CDR3 DNA is TGTGCCAGCAGCCGAAATGGACAGGGAACCTACAATGAGCAGTTCTTC.

V usage is TRBV30 and J usage is TRBJ1-2, with TRBD1 identical over 9 bases. Germline CDR1 GTSNPN, CDR2 SVGIG (reference sequence). This CDR3 has 13 amino acids. The trim removed 2 bases at V and 6 bases at J, leaving 4 bases unmatched. The CDR3 loop is CAWSPGTGNGYTF. CDR3 in DNA: TGTGCCTGGAGTCCCGGGACAGGGAATGGCTACACCTTC.

The CDR3 here is CSGTGDTQYF. The CDR3 region has the DNA TGCAGTGGGACAGGGGATACGCAGTATTTT. J is TRBJ2-3 and V is TRBV20-1, with 8 bases aligning to TRBD1. The CDR3 contains 10 residues. The V segment lost 7 bases and the J segment 6 bases; nucleotides outside the gene matches: 0. Germline V gene lookup returns CDR1 DFQATT and CDR2 SNEGSKA (reference sequence).